This record covers a single T cell receptor beta chain. Its antigen is as yet unknown. This specimen belongs to a study of T-cell reconstitution after alpha-beta-depleted transplantation in children. Study findings and constraints: The authors attributed T-cell counts and diversity one year after transplant mostly to newly produced T cells. Day-60 TCRbeta diversity that was high in some patients was derived from surviving recipient T cells and thymic progenitors. Reports say that about two months after transplant, the alpha-beta T cells came out of several hundred graft clones that had expanded.

This CDR3 has 14 residues. The V gene end was trimmed by 5 bases and the J gene end by 2 bases; junction bases not matched to a gene: 7. The germline gives CDR1 GTSNPN, CDR2 SVGIG (reference sequence). Unique molecular identifiers were used to barcode this TCRbeta library. TCRdb processed the PCR reads anew with MiXCR; each CDR3 protein has one entry. The sample consists of approximately 490,000 distinct CDR3 sequences, 10% of them appearing once. The rearrangement uses TRBV30 and TRBJ2-3; 7 bases line up with TRBD2. The TCR originated in a child under 10 years old with inherited bone marrow failure, due to receive a stem cell transplant. Sample: PBMCs, taken before TCRalphabeta/CD19-depleted stem cell transplant. CDR3 sequence (DNA): TGTGCCTGGGACGGCGGGAGAAACACAGATACGCAGTATTTT. Translating it yields CAWDGGRNTDTQYF.